The entry that follows covers one T cell receptor beta chain sequence. Antigen unknown. Per the germline V gene, CDR1 is SGDLS and CDR2 is YYNGEE. The V gene lost 0 bases and the J gene lost 4 bases, with 10 bases spanning the gap. The CDR3 runs to 14 residues. The entirety of the isolated RNA underwent reverse transcription, so expressed TCRB transcripts were sequenced. The table came from immunoSEQ multiplex PCR; TCRdb's copy has only in-frame clones and leaves some out. The data contain 450,000 to 550,000 clones, 30% of them singletons. This entry is derived from a study of beta chain features in type 1 diabetes. Findings and caveats of the study: TCRB CDR3s from Type 1 diabetes patients were moderately but significantly shorter in all four CD4+ subsets. A PCR bias possibly favoring shorter templates would apply equally to patients and controls.

The collection from each donor was one heparinised blood draw averaging about 116 mL. Purity above 98% was achieved in all sorted populations. Input material: naive CD4+ T cells from blood. This chain links TRBV9 with TRBJ1-2; a possible D gene is TRBD1 (5 bases). The clonotype comes from a man aged 18 to 29 in good health. The CDR3 region is CASSVDSQGYGYTF. CDR3 coding DNA: TGTGCCAGCAGCGTAGATTCCCAGGGCTATGGCTACACCTTC.